Listed here is a single T cell receptor beta chain. Its antigen is not yet known. Base quality data are lacking; no much larger clone is found one base away. Whole blood was collected in K2EDTA tubes by collaborating institutions according to the institutions' own protocols. For TCRbeta analysis, collaborators shipped samples as frozen whole blood, isolated PBMCs, or DNA extracted from either of those sample types. TCRbeta CDR3 regions were amplified from genomic DNA using the immunoSEQ Assay, a bias-controlled multiplex PCR. As for the original processing: Within the assay, amplification of reference gene primers was used to estimate how many nucleated cells each sample contained. To quantify the absolute abundance of each unique TCRbeta CDR3 rearrangement, sequence reads were collapsed and filtered. For each sample, productive Simpson clonality was calculated as the square root of Simpson's diversity index over productive rearrangements. Not all clones reach the TCRdb copy of this immuneACCESS table, which keeps in-frame sequences only. Checked studies attribute under half of the gap to unresolved V genes and leave the rest unexplained. V and J calls and clone size are given by that table; D and trimming were obtained from the DNA. The sample table contains 67,000 or so clones; only one count was recorded for around 83% of them. In total, the top ten clones hold 28% of the sample.

The data stem from a study of blood T cell repertoires in COVID-19 (dated by TCRdb to the early 2020s). About the full investigation: The collaborator samples originated in the United States, Italy and Spain and spanned the acute and convalescent phases of COVID-19. The material from the prospective study consisted of cDNA or gDNA derived from T cells, B-cell-depleted T cells, or PBMCs. Deeply sampled blood TCRbeta repertoires from subjects exposed to, actively infected with, or recovered from COVID-19 were included in the dataset. The repertoires were released in a freely available public database intended as a resource for research on the immune response to SARS-CoV-2. The samples were drawn from two sources: the first 160 participants of the ongoing ImmuneRACE study, and 1,000 to 1,500 subjects contributed by 6 global collaborators. The sample metadata nearly always contained a de-identified subject ID, COVID-19 status, age in years and sex. Where available, HLA class I and class II types were obtained from metadata supplied by the sample provider rather than from assay-based typing. Broader findings and caveats from the paper: The amount of clinical and demographic metadata varied by source and participant and was provided uncurated.

Reading the germline V gene gives CDR1 MGHRA and CDR2 YSYEKL. Compared with germline, V lacks 0 bases and J lacks 8 bases; bases without a gene match: 15. The CDR3 numbers 18 residues from cysteine through phenylalanine. Only the CDR3 portion is preserved as DNA: 54 bases, with reading frame beginning at the first base. Sequencing used peripheral blood. The V gene is TRBV4-1 and the J gene is TRBJ1-2, with TRBD1 matching 10 junction bases. The TCR was taken from a man between 65 and 80 years old with acute or convalescent COVID-19. CDR3 sequence: CASSQDTDRGIRQPGYTF. The nucleotide sequence is given as TGCGCCAGCAGCCAAGATACGGACAGGGGGATCAGACAACCCGGCTACACCTTC.